This T cell receptor (beta chain) came from a study of T cells after yellow fever vaccination. Losses at the gene ends were 3 bases for V and 3 bases for J; bases not matched to a gene: 5. Germline assignment: CDR1 KGHSH and CDR2 LQKENI. The CDR3 is 14 residues long. TCR cDNA, made by 5'RACE template switching, carried an added universal primer site and UMIs. MiXCR was run by TCRdb on the 5' RACE reads, yielding one entry per CDR3 protein. The data contain under 300,000 distinct CDR3 sequences, 6.5% to 7.5% of them singletons. A remark on this clonotype: What it binds is not known.

Whole-study results and caveats: The presence of abundant clonotypes contaminating from the bulk population was possible in FACS-sorted repertoires. The booster response re-showed most primary clones: roughly 97% CD4, approximately 90% CD8.

Sequences were derived from CD4+ T cells sorted from PBMCs, sampled on the day of the yellow fever booster vaccination. The clonotype comes from a man younger than 40 who received the YFV17D yellow fever vaccine. The genes are TRBV18 and TRBJ2-7; the match to TRBD1 covers 7 bases. The CDR3: CASSPRDSNYEQYF. The CDR3 DNA reads TGTGCCAGCTCACCCAGGGACAGCAACTACGAGCAGTACTTC.